This TCR beta chain was found in a study of T cells in Graves' hyperthyroidism and ophthalmopathy. J lost 8 bases, V lost 3 bases, and 10 bases had no gene match. Germline V lookup: CDR1 SGHTA, CDR2 FQGNSA. This CDR3 is built from 15 residues. Around 10 ml fresh peripheral blood yielded the PBMCs. Amplified TCR beta CDR3 regions came from RNA transcripts. With the HTBI primer set, the TCR CDR3 went through a first round of RT-PCR. TCRdb ran MiXCR on the multiplex PCR reads and lists one entry per CDR3 protein. In the table there are around 450,000 distinct CDR3 sequences, 15% to 18% of which are singletons. This clonotype occurred many times. Its antigen is currently unknown. Study conclusions and caveats: Through a model of 13 V-J features, ophthalmopathy was separated from stable hyperthyroidism.

The V and J genes are TRBV7-2 and TRBJ2-1, with 7 bases that match TRBD2. The TCR originated in a woman younger than 30 with Graves' hyperthyroidism. Sequences were obtained from blood. Here the CDR3 DNA reads TGTGCCAGCAGCTTGGCGGGAGACCTCTTGTATGAGCAGTTCTTC. It yields the protein CASSLAGDLLYEQFF.